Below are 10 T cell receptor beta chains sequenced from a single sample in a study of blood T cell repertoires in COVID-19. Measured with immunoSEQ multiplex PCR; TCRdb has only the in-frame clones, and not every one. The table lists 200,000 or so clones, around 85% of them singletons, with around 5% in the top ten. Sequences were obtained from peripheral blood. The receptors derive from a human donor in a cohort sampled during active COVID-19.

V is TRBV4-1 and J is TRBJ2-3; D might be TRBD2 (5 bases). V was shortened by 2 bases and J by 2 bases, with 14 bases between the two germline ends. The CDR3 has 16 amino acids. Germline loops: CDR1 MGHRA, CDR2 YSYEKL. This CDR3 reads CASSQSPDYLTDTQYF. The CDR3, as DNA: TGCGCCAGCAGCCAATCTCCAGACTACCTCACAGATACGCAGTATTTT.

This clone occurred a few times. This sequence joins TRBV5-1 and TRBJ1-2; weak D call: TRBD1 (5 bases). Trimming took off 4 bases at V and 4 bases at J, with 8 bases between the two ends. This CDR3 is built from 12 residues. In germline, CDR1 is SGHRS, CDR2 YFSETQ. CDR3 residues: CASSTDSYGYTF. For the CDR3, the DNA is TGCGCCAGCAGCACCGACAGCTATGGCTACACCTTC.

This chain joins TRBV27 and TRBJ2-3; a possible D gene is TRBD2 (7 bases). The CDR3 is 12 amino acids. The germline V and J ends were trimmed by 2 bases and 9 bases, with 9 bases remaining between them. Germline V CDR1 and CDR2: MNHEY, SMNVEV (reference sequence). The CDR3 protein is CASSLRGATQYF. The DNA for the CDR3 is TGTGCCAGCAGTTTACGGGGGGCAACGCAGTATTTT.

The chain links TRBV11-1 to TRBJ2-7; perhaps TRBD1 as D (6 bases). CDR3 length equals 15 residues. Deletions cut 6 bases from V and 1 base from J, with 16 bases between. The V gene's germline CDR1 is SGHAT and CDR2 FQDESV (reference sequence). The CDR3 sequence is CASRPQGLGSYEQYF. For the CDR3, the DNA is TGTGCCAGCAGACCTCAGGGGCTGGGTTCCTACGAGCAGTACTTC.

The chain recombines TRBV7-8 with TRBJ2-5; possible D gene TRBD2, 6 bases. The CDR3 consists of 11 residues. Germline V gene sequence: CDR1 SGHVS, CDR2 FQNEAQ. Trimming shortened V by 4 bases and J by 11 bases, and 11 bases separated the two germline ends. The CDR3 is CASSYRSGQYF. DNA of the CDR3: TGTGCCAGCAGCTACCGTAGCGGTCAGTACTTC.

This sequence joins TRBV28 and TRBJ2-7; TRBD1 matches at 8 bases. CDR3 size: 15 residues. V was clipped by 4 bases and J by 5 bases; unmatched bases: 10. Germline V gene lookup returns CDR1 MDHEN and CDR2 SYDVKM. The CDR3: CASSSEWTGRNEQYF. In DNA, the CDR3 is TGTGCCAGCAGTTCAGAATGGACAGGGAGGAACGAGCAGTACTTC.

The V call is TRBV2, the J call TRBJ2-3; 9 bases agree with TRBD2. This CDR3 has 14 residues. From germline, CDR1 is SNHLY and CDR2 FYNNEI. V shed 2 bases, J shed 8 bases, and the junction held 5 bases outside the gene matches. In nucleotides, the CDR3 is TGTGCCAGCAGTGAACTACTAGCGGGTAGTACGCAGTATTTT. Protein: CASSELLAGSTQYF.

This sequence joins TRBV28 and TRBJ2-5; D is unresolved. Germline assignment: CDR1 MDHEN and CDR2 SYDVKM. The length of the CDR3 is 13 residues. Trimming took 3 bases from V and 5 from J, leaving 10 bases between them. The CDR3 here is CASSLASYETQYF. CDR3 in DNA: TGTGCCAGCAGTTTGGCTAGTTACGAGACCCAGTACTTC.

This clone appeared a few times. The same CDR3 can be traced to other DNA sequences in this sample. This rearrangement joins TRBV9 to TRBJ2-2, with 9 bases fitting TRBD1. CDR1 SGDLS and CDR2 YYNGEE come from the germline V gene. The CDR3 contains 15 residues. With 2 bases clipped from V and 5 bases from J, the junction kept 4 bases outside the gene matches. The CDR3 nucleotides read TGTGCCAGCAGCGTCGGACAGGGGAGAACCGGGGAGCTGTTTTTT. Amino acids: CASSVGQGRTGELFF.

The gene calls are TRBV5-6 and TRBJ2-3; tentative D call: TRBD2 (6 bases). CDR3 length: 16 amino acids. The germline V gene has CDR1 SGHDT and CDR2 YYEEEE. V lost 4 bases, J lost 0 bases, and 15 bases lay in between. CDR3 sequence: CASSRDSVPSTDTQYF. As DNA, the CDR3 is TGTGCCAGCAGCCGGGACTCAGTACCTAGCACAGATACGCAGTATTTT. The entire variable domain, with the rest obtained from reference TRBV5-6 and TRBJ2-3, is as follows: DAGVTQSPTHLIKTRGQQVTLRCSPKSGHDTVSWYQQALGQGPQFIFQYYEEEERQRGNFPDRFSGHQFPNYSSELNVNALLLGDSALYLCASSRDSVPSTDTQYFGPGTRLTVL.